This note documents a single TCR beta chain sequence. Its target antigen remains unknown. The input lacks base qualities; no much larger clone sits a single base away. V is trimmed back by 1 base and J by 1 base, and the junction contains 5 bases that no gene match accounts for. For CDR1 and CDR2, the germline V gene (reference sequence) lists SEHNR and FQNEAQ. The CDR3 sequence holds 17 residues, the cysteine and phenylalanine included. The read is trimmed to its CDR3 DNA, 51 bases read in frame from base 1. The source of the sample is a study of regulatory T cells in long-lasting Graves disease (TCRdb year 2021). Concerning the study at large: Patients with newly diagnosed Graves' disease had been on antithyroid drugs for under 3 months. Persistent Graves' disease patients were compared with newly diagnosed Graves' disease patients by peripheral blood TCR sequencing and RNA sequencing. The study was registered as a clinical trial and conducted in China. TCR sequencing covered roughly 13 persistent and roughly 20 newly diagnosed Graves' disease patients, around 35 samples in total. Broader findings and caveats from the paper: The authors acknowledged the small sample size as a limitation that may reduce accuracy. Because the primary lesion, thyroid tissue, could not be accessed, the study looked at peripheral blood alone. Persistent patients shared more public clonotypes among themselves (more than 2,500) than newly diagnosed patients did (approximately 870). Lower TCR Shannon entropy and fewer highly expanded clones were observed in persistent Graves' disease patients than in newly diagnosed patients, which suggested clonal expansion. Sequencing and analysis were limited to the TCR beta chain. Preferential use of TRBV28, TRBJ1-2 and TRBJ2-5 was observed in persistent disease, whereas TRBV20-1 and TRBJ2-1 were favored in newly diagnosed disease.

The protocol used for the library was multiplex PCR. TCRdb lists the instrument as Illumina HiSeq 4000. CDR3 regions were amplified by Arm-PCR with iRepertoire HTBI primers to construct TCR beta libraries. PCR products were gel purified before sequencing. On the authors' methods: Across samples, 55 to 80 TRBV and over 11 TRBJ segments were identified and used for gene usage analysis of CDR3 amino acid clonotypes. COPE and FqMerger were used to merge filtered high-quality paired reads into contigs. BLAST was used to align contigs to IMGT TRBV, TRBD and TRBJ reference genes, with CDR3 defined following IMGT. Clonotypes above 0.1% frequency were classified as highly expanded clones. Shannon entropy served as the measure of repertoire diversity, while the Gini coefficient captured V-J evenness. Public clonotypes were defined as clonotypes shared by more than one individual. TCRdb's own reprocessing of the public reads used fastp at Q25 and MiXCR and kept productive beta chains. Every entry covers one CDR3 protein and lists the most common genes and DNA from its rows. TCRdb assigned the V and J calls; the authors' analysis was not used. The sample data list about 360,000 distinct CDR3 sequences, and roughly 15% of these were observed just once. 20% of the sample is held by the ten biggest clonotypes.

Interpreted using the paper, the time point label stands for: newly diagnosed GD, antithyroid drugs for less than 3 months. RNA was extracted from PBMCs in TRIzol for both TCR sequencing and RNA sequencing. Graves' disease was diagnosed according to American Thyroid Association guidelines. Recruitment of patients was carried out at an endocrinology department in Xi'an, China. Each patient gave approximately 9.7 milliliters of peripheral blood, collected in an EDTA anticoagulant tube. Ficoll Paque Plus density gradient separation was used to isolate PBMCs, and no further T cell sorting was performed. An Agilent 2100 Bioanalyzer and agarose gel were used to assess RNA quality, and a NanoDrop 2000 was used to measure RNA concentration. The sample was also reused in another study, on T cells in Graves' hyperthyroidism and ophthalmopathy. The second study reports: Stable Graves' hyperthyroidism was defined as no progression to ophthalmopathy during 18 months of follow-up. The hyperthyroidism patients were between 18 and 65 years old and newly diagnosed, with a disease duration of less than 2 months. Exclusion was applied to patients with uncontrolled infections, other autoimmune diseases, pregnancy or lactation. Clinical symptoms, serum thyroxine and TRAb, thyroid ultrasound, and orbital computed tomography formed the basis for the diagnoses. For the first round of RT-PCR on the TCR CDR3, the HTBI primer set was used together with the Qiagen OneStep RT-PCR kit. Most expanded thyroid clonotypes (frequency above 0.001) were also detected in blood, a finding suggesting that blood repertoires may reflect thyroid immune responses. A model built on a 13 V-J signature distinguished ophthalmopathy from stable hyperthyroidism, reaching about 88% sensitivity and 81% to 83% specificity in cross-validation and 80%/75% in testing. In validation, progression to ophthalmopathy was predicted by the model with 70.59% sensitivity and just over 72% specificity, a median of 6.5 months before onset. A discovery cohort of around 100 patients, approximately 45 with Graves' ophthalmopathy and 55 to 60 with stable Graves' hyperthyroidism, was used to find distinguishing TCR V-J signatures. An independent validation cohort of around 19 hyperthyroidism patients and roughly 16 patients who later progressed to ophthalmopathy tested prospective prediction of ophthalmopathy. The 85 to 100 discovery patients were randomly split 7:3 into training and test sets. Thyroid tissue and blood T-cell repertoires from several Graves' hyperthyroidism patients were also compared in the study. After sampling, hyperthyroidism patients received methimazole starting at 30 mg daily, and ophthalmopathy patients received high-dose intravenous methylprednisolone. Libraries were constructed in a second round of multiplex PCR, after which size selection and purification were performed. The libraries were sequenced on an Illumina HiSeq2000 using paired-end 100 bp reads. SOAPnuke was used to process the raw data, throwing out any read that contained adapters or uncalled bases, had a mean Phred below 15, or lacked an exact constant-primer or identifier match. COPE v1.2.5 was used to merge the high-quality paired reads, and each unique nucleotide sequence was defined as a clonotype. MiTCR v1.1 was used to align clonotypes to the IMGT TRBV, TRBD and TRBJ reference segments. The analysis included only V-J combinations with a frequency above 0.0001, which together covered 98% to 99.2% of the repertoires. A TCS score was defined as the ratio between F50 (clonal expansion) and ExV (chaos), using BLOSUM62-based TCRdist between CDR3 peptides within each V-J. Welch's t-statistics and random forest reduced fewer than 550 V-J features to 13, which were used in a naive Bayes classifier (R e1071). No statistical method was used to fix the sample size in advance, and group allocation was not hidden from the investigators. TCR Vbeta CDR3 sequencing of fewer than 150 peripheral blood samples (43 ophthalmopathy, roughly 74 hyperthyroidism and around 17 progressor patients) is reported in the paper.

The chain couples TRBV7-9 to TRBJ2-2; 8 bases in the junction line up with TRBD1. The starting material was peripheral blood mononuclear cells (PBMCs), obtained at new diagnosis, from a patient treated with antithyroid drugs. This receptor was taken from a woman between 18 and 30 years old with Graves disease. Donor details come from another sample of the same person, matched by shared clones. The CDR3 region reads CASSLGLGQGNTGELFF. The nucleotide sequence reads TGTGCCAGCAGCTTAGGACTCGGACAGGGGAACACCGGGGAGCTGTTTTTT.